Listed here are 12 T cell receptor beta chains from one sample, sequenced in a study of cytomegalovirus exposure and HLA in healthy donors (dated by TCRdb to the late 2010s). The receptor library was made with the immunoSEQ multiplex PCR assay. For the multiplex PCR, a mixture combining 60 forward primers for TCR Vbeta segments and 13 reverse primers for TCR Jbeta segments was used. In TCRdb, the immuneACCESS table is reduced to in-frame sequences with V and J assigned. These tables do not hold every clone; where another copy was compared, an unresolved V gene accounts for under half, and the others remain unexplained. The sample records approximately 92,000 clones, 60% to 85% of which are singletons. Together, the top ten hold around 7.8% of the sample. The specimen was PBMCs. These receptors all stem from a man between 45 and 60 years old in good health and CMV-seropositive.

The chain links TRBV18 to TRBJ2-3; 7 bases line up with TRBD1. J lost 5 bases, V lost 5 bases, and 10 bases had no gene match. The CDR3 length is 15 residues. The germline V gene encodes CDR1 KGHSH and CDR2 LQKENI. CDR3 DNA sequence: TGTGCCAGCTCAGCAGCTACAGGGGTCGGAGATACGCAGTATTTT. This sequence encodes CASSAATGVGDTQYF. The variable domain in full, completed from reference TRBV18 and TRBJ2-3, reads NAGVMQNPRHLVRRRGQEARLRCSPMKGHSHVYWYRQLPEEGLKFMVYLQKENIIDESGMPKERFSAEFPKEGPSILRIQQVVRGDSAAYFCASSAATGVGDTQYFGPGTRLTVL.

The chain couples TRBV7-2 to TRBJ2-3; possible D gene TRBD1, 5 bases. CDR1 is SGHTA, CDR2 FQGNSA, per germline. The CDR3 length is 14 residues. Trimming pared 5 bases from V and 0 bases from J, leaving 9 bases between. DNA for the CDR3: TGTGCCAGCAGCCTGACAGATAGCACAGATACGCAGTATTTT. Translated: CASSLTDSTDTQYF.

This sequence joins TRBV6-1 and TRBJ2-7; D is ambiguous. In germline, CDR1 is MNHNS, CDR2 SASEGT. Trimming took off 1 base at V and 3 bases at J, with 7 bases between the two ends. The CDR3 spans 13 residues. The DNA of the CDR3 is TGTGCCAGCAGTGAAGTCCCAAACTACGAGCAGTACTTC. Translated, it gives CASSEVPNYEQYF.

This clone has just a few counts. This sequence joins TRBV5-6 and TRBJ2-7; D might be TRBD1 (5 bases). Germline V gene sequence: CDR1 SGHDT, CDR2 YYEEEE. The CDR3 loop spans 15 amino acids. Trimming removed 1 base from V and 0 bases from J, with 11 bases in between. The CDR3 is CASSLLSRVSYEQYF. The CDR3 nucleotides read TGTGCCAGCAGCTTGCTTTCCAGGGTCTCCTACGAGCAGTACTTC.

The rearrangement links TRBV6-1 to TRBJ2-2; TRBD2 agrees at 7 bases. The V segment lost 0 bases and the J segment 4 bases; nucleotides outside the gene matches: 2. The CDR3 sequence is 15 residues long. Looked up from germline, CDR1 is MNHNS and CDR2 is SASEGT. The CDR3 DNA reads as TGTGCCAGCAGTGAAGCCAGCGGGGCCACCGGGGAGCTGTTTTTT. Translation: CASSEASGATGELFF.

Concerning this clone itself: At one boundary the junction diverges from the germline segment, which might be a read error. Additional DNA sequences in this sample encode the identical CDR3. CDR3 bases: TGCGCCAGCGCGTCCAAGCGGGGGTTTGGCAATCAGCCCCAGCATTTT. Encoded protein: CASASKRGFGNQPQHF. This chain joins TRBV28 and TRBJ1-5; a possible D gene is TRBD1 (5 bases). CDR3 length: 16 residues. Germline V CDR1 and CDR2: MDHEN, SYDVKM.

The rearrangement uses TRBV28 and TRBJ1-1; TRBD1 agrees at 10 bases. V trimming: 5 bases; J trimming: 11 bases; junction bases outside the gene matches: 8. The CDR3 sequence is 13 residues long. Per the germline V gene, CDR1 is MDHEN and CDR2 is SYDVKM. The CDR3, as DNA: TGTGCCAGCAGTCCGGGACAGGGGTGTAGGGCTTTCTTT. This sequence encodes CASSPGQGCRAFF.

V is TRBV28 and J is TRBJ1-3; a weak D match, TRBD1 (6 bases). V was trimmed by 6 bases and J by 0 bases, leaving 21 bases between them. Germline V CDR1 and CDR2: MDHEN, SYDVKM. The CDR3 covers 18 residues. This CDR3 reads CASRSLLGTKSSGNTIYF. CDR3 nucleotides: TGTGCCAGCAGGTCGTTGTTAGGGACAAAGAGCTCTGGAAACACCATATATTTT.

The chain carries TRBV6-1 and TRBJ2-1; 12 nucleotides line up with TRBD2. Germline trimming cut 3 bases from V and 6 bases from J; bases unmatched to any gene: 9. The germline V gene encodes CDR1 MNHNS and CDR2 SASEGT. CDR3 size: 17 residues. The CDR3 sequence: CASSEGDPGLAGNEQFF. In DNA, the CDR3 is TGTGCCAGCAGTGAGGGGGATCCGGGACTAGCGGGCAATGAGCAGTTCTTC.

This clone was found a few times. The chain links TRBV10-3 to TRBJ1-1, with 9 bases fitting TRBD1. Germline assignment: CDR1 ENHRY and CDR2 SYGVKD. V lost 4 bases to trimming and J lost 4 bases; unmatched junction nucleotides: 4. The length of the CDR3 is 14 residues. The CDR3 loop reads CAISGTGEGTEAFF. DNA of the CDR3: TGTGCCATCAGTGGGACAGGGGAAGGCACTGAAGCTTTCTTT.

The rearrangement joins TRBV4-1 to TRBJ2-3; 8 bases are a match to TRBD2. The CDR3 totals 19 residues. From germline, CDR1 is MGHRA and CDR2 YSYEKL. The V gene end was trimmed by 0 bases and the J gene end by 0 bases; junction bases not matched to a gene: 11. CDR3 sequence (DNA): TGCGCCAGCAGCCAAGATTCAGCGGGGGTCACCCTTAGCACAGATACGCAGTATTTT. It specifies CASSQDSAGVTLSTDTQYF.

On this clone: This specimen includes other DNA sequences encoding the same CDR3. The genes are TRBV6-5 and TRBJ2-5, with D possibly matching TRBD2 (6 bases). The CDR3 covers 13 residues. In germline, CDR1 is MNHEY, CDR2 SVGAGI. V was shortened by 2 bases and J by 2 bases, with 6 bases between the two germline ends. The CDR3 sequence: CASSYGGQETQYF. The CDR3 DNA reads as TGTGCCAGCAGTTACGGAGGGCAAGAGACCCAGTACTTC.